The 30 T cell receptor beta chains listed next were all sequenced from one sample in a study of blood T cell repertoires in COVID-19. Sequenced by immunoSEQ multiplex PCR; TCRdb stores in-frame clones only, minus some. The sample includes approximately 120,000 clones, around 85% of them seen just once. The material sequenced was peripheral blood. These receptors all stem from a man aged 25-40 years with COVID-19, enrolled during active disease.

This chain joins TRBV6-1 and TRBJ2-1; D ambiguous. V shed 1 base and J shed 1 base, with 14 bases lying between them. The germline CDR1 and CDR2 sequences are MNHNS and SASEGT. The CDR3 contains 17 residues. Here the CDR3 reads CASSEVWLTRSYNEQFF. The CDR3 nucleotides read TGTGCCAGCAGTGAAGTGTGGCTTACCAGGTCCTACAATGAGCAGTTCTTC.

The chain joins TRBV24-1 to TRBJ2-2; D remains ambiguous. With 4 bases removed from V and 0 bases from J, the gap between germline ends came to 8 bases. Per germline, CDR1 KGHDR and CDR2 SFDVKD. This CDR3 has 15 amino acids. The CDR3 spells CATSDDIPNTGELFF. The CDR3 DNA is TGTGCCACCAGTGACGACATTCCGAACACCGGGGAGCTGTTTTTT.

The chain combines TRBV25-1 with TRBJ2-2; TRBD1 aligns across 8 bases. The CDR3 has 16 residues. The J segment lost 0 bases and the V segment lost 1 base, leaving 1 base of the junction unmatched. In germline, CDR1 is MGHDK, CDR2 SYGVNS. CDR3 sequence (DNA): TGTGCCAGCAGTGAATCGGGACAGGCGAACACCGGGGAGCTGTTTTTT. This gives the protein CASSESGQANTGELFF.

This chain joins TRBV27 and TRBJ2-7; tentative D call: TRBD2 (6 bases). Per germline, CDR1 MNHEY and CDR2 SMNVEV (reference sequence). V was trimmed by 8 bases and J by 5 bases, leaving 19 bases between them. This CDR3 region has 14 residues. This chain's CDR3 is CASWRDGGSNEQYF. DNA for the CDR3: TGTGCCAGCTGGCGGGACGGAGGGAGCAACGAGCAGTACTTC.

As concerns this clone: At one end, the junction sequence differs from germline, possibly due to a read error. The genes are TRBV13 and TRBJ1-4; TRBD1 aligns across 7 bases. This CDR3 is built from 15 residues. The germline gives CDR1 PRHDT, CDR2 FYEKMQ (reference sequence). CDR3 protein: CATSLRGGPGEKLFF. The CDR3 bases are TGTGCCACCAGCTTAAGAGGGGGCCCAGGAGAAAAACTGTTTTTT.

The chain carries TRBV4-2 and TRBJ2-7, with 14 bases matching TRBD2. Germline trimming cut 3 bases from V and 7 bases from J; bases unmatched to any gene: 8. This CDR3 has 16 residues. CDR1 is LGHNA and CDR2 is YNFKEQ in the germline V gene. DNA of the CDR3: TGTGCCAGCAGCCAGGTTGGACTAGCGGGAGGCGGTGAGCAGTACTTC. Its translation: CASSQVGLAGGGEQYF.

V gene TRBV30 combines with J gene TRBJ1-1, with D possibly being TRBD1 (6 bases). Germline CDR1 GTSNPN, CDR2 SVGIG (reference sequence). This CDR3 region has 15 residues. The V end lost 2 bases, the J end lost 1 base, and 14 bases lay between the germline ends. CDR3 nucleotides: TGTGCCTGGAGTCCCAGGGGACATGAGAACACTGAAGCTTTCTTT. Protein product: CAWSPRGHENTEAFF.

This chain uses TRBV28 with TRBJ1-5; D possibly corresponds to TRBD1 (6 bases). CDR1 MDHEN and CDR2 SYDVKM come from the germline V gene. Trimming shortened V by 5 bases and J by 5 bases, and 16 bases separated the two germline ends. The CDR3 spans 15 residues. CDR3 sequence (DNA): TGTGCCAGCAGTCCCGACCTTGGGGGCCATCAGCCCCAGCATTTT. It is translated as CASSPDLGGHQPQHF. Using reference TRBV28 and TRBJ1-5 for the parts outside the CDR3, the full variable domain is DVKVTQSSRYLVKRTGEKVFLECVQDMDHENMFWYRQDPGLGLRLIYFSYDVKMKEKGDIPEGYSVSREKKERFSLILESASTNQTSMYLCASSPDLGGHQPQHFGDGTRLSIL.

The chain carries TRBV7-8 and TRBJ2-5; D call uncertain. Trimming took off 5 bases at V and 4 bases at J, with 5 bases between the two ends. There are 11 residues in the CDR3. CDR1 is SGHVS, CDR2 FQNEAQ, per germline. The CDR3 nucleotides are TGTGCCAGCAGCCCCGGAGAGACCCAGTACTTC. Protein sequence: CASSPGETQYF.

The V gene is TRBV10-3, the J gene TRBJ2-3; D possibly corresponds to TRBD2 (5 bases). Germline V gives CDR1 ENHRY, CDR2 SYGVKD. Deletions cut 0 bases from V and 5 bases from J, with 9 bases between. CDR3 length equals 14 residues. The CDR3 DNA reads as TGTGCCATCAGTGAGTCGACCGGGGAAGATACGCAGTATTTT. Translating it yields CAISESTGEDTQYF.

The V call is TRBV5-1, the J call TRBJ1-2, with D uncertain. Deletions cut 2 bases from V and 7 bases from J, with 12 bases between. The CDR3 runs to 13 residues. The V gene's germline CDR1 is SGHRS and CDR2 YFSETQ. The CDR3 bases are TGCGCCAGCAGCTTAGGAGAACGTGGTGGCTACACCTTC. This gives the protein CASSLGERGGYTF.

This chain's CDR3 is CASSQNKNGYTF. The CDR3 DNA follows: TGCGCCAGCAGTCAAAACAAAAATGGCTACACCTTC. This chain joins TRBV23-1 and TRBJ1-2; the D is unclear. TRBV23-1 is marked as an open reading frame, function uncertain. The germline V and J ends were trimmed by 2 bases and 6 bases, with 7 bases remaining between them. This CDR3 has 12 residues.

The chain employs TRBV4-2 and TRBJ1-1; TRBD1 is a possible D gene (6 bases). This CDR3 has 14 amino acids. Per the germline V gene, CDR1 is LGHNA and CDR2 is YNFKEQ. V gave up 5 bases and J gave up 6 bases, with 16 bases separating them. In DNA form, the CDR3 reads TGTGCCAGCAGCTTTAACAGGGAAAGACCTGAAGCTTTCTTT. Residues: CASSFNRERPEAFF.

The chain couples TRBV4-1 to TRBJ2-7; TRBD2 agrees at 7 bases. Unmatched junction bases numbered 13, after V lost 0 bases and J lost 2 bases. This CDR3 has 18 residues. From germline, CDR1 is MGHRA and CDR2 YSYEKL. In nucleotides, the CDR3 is TGCGCCAGCAGCCAAGAAGTACTTAATGCGGGAGCTACCTACGAGCAGTACTTC. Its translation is CASSQEVLNAGATYEQYF.

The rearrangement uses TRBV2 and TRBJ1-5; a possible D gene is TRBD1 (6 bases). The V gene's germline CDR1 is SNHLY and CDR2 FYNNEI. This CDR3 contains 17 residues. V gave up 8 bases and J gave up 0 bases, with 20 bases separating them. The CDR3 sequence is CASGGKEGGYSNQPQHF. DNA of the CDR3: TGTGCCAGCGGTGGGAAGGAAGGGGGTTATAGCAATCAGCCCCAGCATTTT.

The CDR3 DNA reads TGTGCCAGCAGCTTAGCGGGGATTAGCGACAATGAGCAGTTCTTC. It yields the protein CASSLAGISDNEQFF. The chain uses TRBV7-8 and TRBJ2-1; the D gene is possibly TRBD2 (5 bases). Germline assignment: CDR1 SGHVS and CDR2 FQNEAQ. The CDR3 is 15 residues long. V was clipped by 0 bases and J by 5 bases, with 11 bases between them.

The CDR3, as DNA: TGTGCCAGCAGCTTAGTAGGGTCGGCAGGGGTGAGTCAGCCCCAGCATTTT. It translates to CASSLVGSAGVSQPQHF. V usage is TRBV7-9 and J usage is TRBJ1-5; maybe TRBD1 (6 bases). The length of the CDR3 is 17 residues. Trimming removed 1 base from V and 6 bases from J, with 19 bases in between. Germline-derived CDR1 and CDR2 are SEHNR and FQNEAQ (reference sequence).

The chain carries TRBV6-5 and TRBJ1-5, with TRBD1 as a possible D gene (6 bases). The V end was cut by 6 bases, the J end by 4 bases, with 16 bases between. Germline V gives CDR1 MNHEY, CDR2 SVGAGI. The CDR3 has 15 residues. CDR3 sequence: CASSLRGGGNQPQHF. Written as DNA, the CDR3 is TGTGCCAGCAGCCTCAGGGGAGGGGGAAATCAGCCCCAGCATTTT.

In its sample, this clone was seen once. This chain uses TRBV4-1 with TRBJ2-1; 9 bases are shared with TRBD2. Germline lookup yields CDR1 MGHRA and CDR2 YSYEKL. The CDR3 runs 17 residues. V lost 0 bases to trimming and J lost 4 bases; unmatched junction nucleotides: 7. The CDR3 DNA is TGCGCCAGCAGCCAAGAACGGCGGGGGGGCCCTTACAATGAGCAGTTCTTC. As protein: CASSQERRGGPYNEQFF.

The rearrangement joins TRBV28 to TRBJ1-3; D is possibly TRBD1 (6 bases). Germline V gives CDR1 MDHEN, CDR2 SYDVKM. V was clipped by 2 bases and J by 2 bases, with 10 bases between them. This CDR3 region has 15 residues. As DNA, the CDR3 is TGTGCCAGCAGTTTAGTCAGGGGCGCTGGAAACACCATATATTTT. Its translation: CASSLVRGAGNTIYF.

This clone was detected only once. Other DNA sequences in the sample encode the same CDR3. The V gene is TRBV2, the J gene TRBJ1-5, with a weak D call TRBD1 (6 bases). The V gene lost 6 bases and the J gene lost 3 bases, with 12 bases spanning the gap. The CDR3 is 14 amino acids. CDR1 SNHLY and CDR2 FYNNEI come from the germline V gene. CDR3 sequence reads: CASRGGRNNQPQHF. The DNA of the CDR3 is TGTGCCAGCAGGGGGGGGCGGAACAATCAGCCCCAGCATTTT.

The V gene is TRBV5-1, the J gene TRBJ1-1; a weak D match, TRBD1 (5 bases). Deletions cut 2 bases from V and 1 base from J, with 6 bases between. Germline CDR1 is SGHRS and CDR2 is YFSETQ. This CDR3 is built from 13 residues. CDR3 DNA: TGCGCCAGCAGCTTAACAGGGAACACTGAAGCTTTCTTT. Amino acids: CASSLTGNTEAFF. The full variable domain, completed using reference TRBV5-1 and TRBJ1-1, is KAGVTQTPRYLIKTRGQQVTLSCSPISGHRSVSWYQQTPGQGLQFLFEYFSETQRNKGNFPGRFSGRQFSNSRSEMNVSTLELGDSALYLCASSLTGNTEAFFGQGTRLTVV.

CDR3 bases: TGTGCCAGCAGCGTCAGGACTAGCGGACTTTACAATGAGCAGTTCTTC. Residues: CASSVRTSGLYNEQFF. This chain joins TRBV3-1 (or the pseudogene TRBV3-2) and TRBJ2-1; 10 bases agree with TRBD2. Germline V gives CDR1 LGHDT, CDR2 YNNKEL (reference sequence). The length of the CDR3 is 16 residues. Trimming removed 5 bases from V and 4 bases from J; junction bases left unmatched: 8.

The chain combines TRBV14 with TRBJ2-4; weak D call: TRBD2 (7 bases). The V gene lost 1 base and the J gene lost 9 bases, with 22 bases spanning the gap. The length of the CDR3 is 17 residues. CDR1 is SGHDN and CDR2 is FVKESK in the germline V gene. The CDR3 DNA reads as TGTGCCAGCAGCCAAGCCCGAGGGGGGGGCGTACGTGTCATTCAGTACTTC. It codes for CASSQARGGGVRVIQYF.

Written as DNA, the CDR3 is TGTGCCAGCACTGACAGGGTCGGGGAAAAACTGTTTTTT. Translation: CASTDRVGEKLFF. This chain joins TRBV28 and TRBJ1-4; 7 nucleotides align to TRBD1. Germline V CDR1 and CDR2: MDHEN, SYDVKM. CDR3 length equals 13 residues. J gave up 8 bases and V 7 bases, and 7 bases lay outside the gene matches. The complete variable domain, with remaining parts taken from reference TRBV28 and TRBJ1-4, reads DVKVTQSSRYLVKRTGEKVFLECVQDMDHENMFWYRQDPGLGLRLIYFSYDVKMKEKGDIPEGYSVSREKKERFSLILESASTNQTSMYLCASTDRVGEKLFFGSGTQLSVL.

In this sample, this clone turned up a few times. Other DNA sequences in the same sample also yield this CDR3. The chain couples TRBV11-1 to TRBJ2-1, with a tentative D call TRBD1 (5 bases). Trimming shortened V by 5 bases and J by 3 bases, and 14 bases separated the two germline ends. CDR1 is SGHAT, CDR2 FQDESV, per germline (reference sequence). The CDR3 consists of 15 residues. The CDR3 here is CASSPGQGLYNEQFF. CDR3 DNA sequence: TGTGCCAGCAGCCCCGGCCAGGGCCTCTACAATGAGCAGTTCTTC.

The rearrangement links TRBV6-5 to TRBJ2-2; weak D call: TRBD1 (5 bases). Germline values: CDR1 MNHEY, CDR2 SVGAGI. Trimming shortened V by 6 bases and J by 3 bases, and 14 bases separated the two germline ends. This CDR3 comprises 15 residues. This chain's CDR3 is CASSTSQGDTGELFF. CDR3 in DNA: TGTGCCAGCAGCACCTCGCAGGGTGACACCGGGGAGCTGTTTTTT.

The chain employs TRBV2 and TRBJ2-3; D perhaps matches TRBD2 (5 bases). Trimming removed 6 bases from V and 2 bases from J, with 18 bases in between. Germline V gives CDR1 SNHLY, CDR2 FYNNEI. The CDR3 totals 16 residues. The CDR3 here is CASRNERGLFTDTQYF. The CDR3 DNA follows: TGTGCCAGCAGGAATGAACGCGGGTTGTTCACAGATACGCAGTATTTT. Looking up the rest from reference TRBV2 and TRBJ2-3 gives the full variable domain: EPEVTQTPSHQVTQMGQEVILRCVPISNHLYFYWYRQILGQKVEFLVSFYNNEISEKSEIFDDQFSVERPDGSNFTLKIRSTKLEDSAMYFCASRNERGLFTDTQYFGPGTRLTVL.

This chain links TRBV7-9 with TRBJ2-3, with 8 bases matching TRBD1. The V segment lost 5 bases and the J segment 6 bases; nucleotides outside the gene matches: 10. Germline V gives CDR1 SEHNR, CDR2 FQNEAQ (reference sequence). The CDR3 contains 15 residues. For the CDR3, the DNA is TGTGCCAGCAGCGTGCGGACAGGGAGGTCGGATACGCAGTATTTT. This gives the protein CASSVRTGRSDTQYF.

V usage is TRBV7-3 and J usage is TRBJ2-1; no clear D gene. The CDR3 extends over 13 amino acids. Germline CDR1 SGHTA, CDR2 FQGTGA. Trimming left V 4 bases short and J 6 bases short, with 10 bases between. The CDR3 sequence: CASSSPQRNEQFF. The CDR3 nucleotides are TGTGCCAGCAGCTCCCCCCAGCGCAATGAGCAGTTCTTC.